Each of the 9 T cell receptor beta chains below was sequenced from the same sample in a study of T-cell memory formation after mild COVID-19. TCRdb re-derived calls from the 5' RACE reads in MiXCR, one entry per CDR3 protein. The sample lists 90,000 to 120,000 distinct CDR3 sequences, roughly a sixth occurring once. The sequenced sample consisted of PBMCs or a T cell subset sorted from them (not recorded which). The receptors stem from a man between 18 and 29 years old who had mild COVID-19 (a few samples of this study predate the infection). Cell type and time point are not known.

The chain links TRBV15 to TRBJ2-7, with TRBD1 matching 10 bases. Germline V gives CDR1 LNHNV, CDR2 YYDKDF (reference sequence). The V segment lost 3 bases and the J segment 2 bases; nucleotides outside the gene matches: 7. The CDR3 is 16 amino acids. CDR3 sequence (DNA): TGTGCCACCAGCAGGGGGAGGGGGACAGGGGCCTACGAGCAGTACTTC. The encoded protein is CATSRGRGTGAYEQYF. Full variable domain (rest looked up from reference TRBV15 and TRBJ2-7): DAMVIQNPRYQVTQFGKPVTLSCSQTLNHNVMYWYQQKSSQAPKLLFHYYDKDFNNEADTPDNFQSRRPNTSFCFLDIRSPGLGDTAMYLCATSRGRGTGAYEQYFGPGTRLTVT.

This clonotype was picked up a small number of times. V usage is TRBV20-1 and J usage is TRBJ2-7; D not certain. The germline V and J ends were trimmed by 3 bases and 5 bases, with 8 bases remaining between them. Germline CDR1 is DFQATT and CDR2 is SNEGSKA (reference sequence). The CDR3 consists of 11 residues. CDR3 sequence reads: CSARVSDEQYF. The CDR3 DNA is TGCAGTGCTAGGGTAAGCGACGAGCAGTACTTC.

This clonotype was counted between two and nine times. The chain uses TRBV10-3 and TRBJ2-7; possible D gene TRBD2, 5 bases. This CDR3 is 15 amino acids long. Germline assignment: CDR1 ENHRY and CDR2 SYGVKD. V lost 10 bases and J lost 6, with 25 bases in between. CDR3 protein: CANRSTEFDAGEQYF. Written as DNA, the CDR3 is TGTGCCAATAGATCGACGGAGTTTGACGCGGGCGAGCAGTACTTC.

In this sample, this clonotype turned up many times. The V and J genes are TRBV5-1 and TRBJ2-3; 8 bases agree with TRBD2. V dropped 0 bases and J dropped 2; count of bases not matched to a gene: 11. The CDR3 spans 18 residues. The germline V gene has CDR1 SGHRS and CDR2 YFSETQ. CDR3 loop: CASSLAGGAGVTTDTQYF. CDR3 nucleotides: TGCGCCAGCAGCTTGGCCGGGGGAGCGGGGGTTACCACAGATACGCAGTATTTT.

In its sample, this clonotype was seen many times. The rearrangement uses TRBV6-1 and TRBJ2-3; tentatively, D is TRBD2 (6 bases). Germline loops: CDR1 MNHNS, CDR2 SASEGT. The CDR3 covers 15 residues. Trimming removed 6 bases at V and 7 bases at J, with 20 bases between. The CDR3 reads CASSPTVGAGYTQYF. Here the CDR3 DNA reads TGTGCCAGCAGCCCCACAGTGGGCGCGGGGTATACGCAGTATTTT.

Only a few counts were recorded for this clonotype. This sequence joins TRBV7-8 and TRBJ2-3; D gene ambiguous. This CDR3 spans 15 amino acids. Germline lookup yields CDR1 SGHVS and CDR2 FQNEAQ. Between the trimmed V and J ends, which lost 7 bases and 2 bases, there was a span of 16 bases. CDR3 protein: CASNPGPWDTDTQYF. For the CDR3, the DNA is TGTGCCAGCAACCCCGGGCCCTGGGACACAGATACGCAGTATTTT. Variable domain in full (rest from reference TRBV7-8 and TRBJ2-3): GAGVSQSPRYKVAKRGQDVALRCDPISGHVSLFWYQQALGQGPEFLTYFQNEAQLDKSGLPSDRFFAERPEGSVSTLKIQRTQQEDSAVYLCASNPGPWDTDTQYFGPGTRLTVL.

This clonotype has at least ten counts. CDR3 amino acids: CASRRTGANTGELFF. The CDR3 DNA follows: TGCGCCAGCCGAAGGACCGGCGCGAACACCGGGGAGCTGTTTTTT. V is TRBV5-1 and J is TRBJ2-2; D not certain. CDR1 and CDR2 (germline): SGHRS, YFSETQ. The CDR3 sequence is 15 residues long. Trimming left V 7 bases short and J 0 bases short, with 13 bases between.

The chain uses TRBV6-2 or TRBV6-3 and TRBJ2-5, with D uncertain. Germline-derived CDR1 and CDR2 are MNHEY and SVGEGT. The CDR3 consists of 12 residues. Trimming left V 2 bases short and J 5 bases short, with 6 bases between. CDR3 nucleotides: TGTGCCAGCAGTTACGCCCGGGAGACCCAGTACTTC. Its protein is CASSYARETQYF.

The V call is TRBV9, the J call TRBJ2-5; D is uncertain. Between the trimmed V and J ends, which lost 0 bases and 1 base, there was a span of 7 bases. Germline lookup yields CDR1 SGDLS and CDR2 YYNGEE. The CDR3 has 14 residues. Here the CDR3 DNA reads TGTGCCAGCAGCGTAGTGCCTAGCCAAGAGACCCAGTACTTC. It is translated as CASSVVPSQETQYF.